A single TCR beta chain is shown here with its context. Its antigen is unidentified. The sample originates from a study of immune cell composition in non-small cell lung cancer. Some clones are missing from TCRdb's copy, which holds only in-frame ones; the method was immunoSEQ multiplex PCR. The sample has around 6,400 clones, roughly 87% seen once. Study-level findings and limits: It was not proven that tumour-reactive clones equal dominant tumour-associated clones. Clones >0.5% enriched in tumour were rarer in adenocarcinoma (roughly 35%) than squamous (around 75%). Tumour TCR-beta clonality showed no significant link to smoking pack-years.

The normal lung sample lay at least 3 cm, and maximally far, from the tumour. Genomic DNA came from frozen unsorted single-cell suspensions. V shed 2 bases and J 5 bases; nucleotides not matched to a gene: 4. The CDR3 extends over 14 amino acids. Germline V gene sequence: CDR1 MNHNS, CDR2 SASEGT. The sequencing sample was made of non-adjacent lung tissue. The chain combines TRBV6-1 with TRBJ2-7; 9 nucleotides align to TRBD1. This TCR was recovered from a human donor with non-small cell lung cancer. The CDR3 loop reads CASSETQGAHEQYF. The DNA of the CDR3 is TGTGCCAGCAGTGAAACACAGGGGGCCCACGAGCAGTACTTC.